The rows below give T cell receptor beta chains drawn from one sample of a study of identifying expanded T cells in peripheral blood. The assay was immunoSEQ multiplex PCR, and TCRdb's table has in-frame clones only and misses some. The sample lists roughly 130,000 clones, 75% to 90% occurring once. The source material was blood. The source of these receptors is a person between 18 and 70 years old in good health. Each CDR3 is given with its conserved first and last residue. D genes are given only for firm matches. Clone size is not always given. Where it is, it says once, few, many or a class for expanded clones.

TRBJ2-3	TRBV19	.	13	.	CASSEGFTDTQYF	TGTGCCAGTAGCGAGGGTTTCACAGATACGCAGTATTTT
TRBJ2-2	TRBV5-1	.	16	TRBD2	CASSLRAGVNTGELFF	TGCGCCAGCAGTCTGCGAGCGGGAGTAAACACCGGGGAGCTGTTTTTT
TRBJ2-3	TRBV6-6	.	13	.	CASTPAGTDTQYF	TGTGCCAGCACCCCGGCGGGCACAGATACGCAGTATTTT
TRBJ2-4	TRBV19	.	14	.	CASTMGVAKNIQYF	TGTGCCAGTACAATGGGAGTGGCCAAAAACATTCAGTACTTC
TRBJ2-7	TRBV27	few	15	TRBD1	CASSRRQGGGHEQYF	TGTGCCAGCAGCCGAAGACAGGGTGGGGGCCACGAGCAGTACTTC
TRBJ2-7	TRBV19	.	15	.	CASSDNSYSSYEQYF	TGTGCCAGTAGTGACAATTCCTATAGCTCCTACGAGCAGTACTTC
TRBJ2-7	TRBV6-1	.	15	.	CASSEGGYRPYEQYF	TGTGCCAGCAGTGAAGGAGGGTATAGGCCCTACGAGCAGTACTTC
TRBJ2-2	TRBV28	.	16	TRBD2	CASSTRTSVLWGELFF	TGTGCCAGCAGTACCCGGACTAGCGTGCTTTGGGGGGAGCTGTTTTTT
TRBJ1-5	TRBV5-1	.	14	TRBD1	CASSLGQGVQPQHF	TGCGCCAGCAGCTTGGGACAGGGAGTTCAGCCCCAGCATTTT
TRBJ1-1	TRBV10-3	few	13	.	CAIYPAGGTEAFF	TGTGCCATCTACCCGGCCGGCGGCACTGAAGCTTTCTTT
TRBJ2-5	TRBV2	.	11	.	CASGPAETQYF	TGTGCCAGCGGCCCTGCGGAGACCCAGTACTTC
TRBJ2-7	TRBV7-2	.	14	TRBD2	CASSVRDYTYEQYF	TGTGCCAGCAGCGTCCGGGACTATACCTACGAGCAGTACTTC
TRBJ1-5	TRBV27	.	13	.	CASSSGWYQPQHF	TGTGCCAGCAGTTCAGGGTGGTATCAGCCCCAGCATTTT
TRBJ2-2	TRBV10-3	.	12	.	CATAQGYGELFF	TGTGCCACCGCACAAGGATACGGGGAGCTGTTTTTT
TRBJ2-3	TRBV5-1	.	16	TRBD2	CASSLGLAGPTDTQYF	TGCGCCAGCAGCTTGGGACTAGCGGGACCCACAGATACGCAGTATTTT
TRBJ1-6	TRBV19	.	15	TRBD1	CASSFPGGSNSPLHF	TGTGCCAGTAGTTTCCCAGGGGGGAGTAATTCACCCCTCCACTTT
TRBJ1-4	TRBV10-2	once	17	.	CASSERGLGTGLEKLFF	TGCGCCAGCAGTGAAAGGGGACTTGGGACTGGCCTCGAAAAACTGTTTTTT
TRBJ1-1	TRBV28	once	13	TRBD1	CASSFVGQGEAFF	TGTGCCAGCAGTTTCGTTGGACAGGGAGAAGCTTTCTTT
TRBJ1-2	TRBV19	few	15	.	CASSLRDTANYGYTF	TGTGCCAGTAGTCTCCGGGACACAGCTAACTATGGCTACACCTTC
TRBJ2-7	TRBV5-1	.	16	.	CASSVSAQVGTHEQYF	TGCGCCAGCAGCGTTAGCGCCCAGGTGGGTACGCACGAGCAGTACTTC
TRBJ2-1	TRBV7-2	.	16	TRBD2	CASSPRRVAGVNEQFF	TGTGCCAGCAGCCCGCGGCGGGTAGCGGGAGTTAATGAGCAGTTCTTC
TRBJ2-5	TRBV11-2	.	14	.	CASSLGQIQETQYF	TGTGCCAGCAGCTTAGGACAGATACAAGAGACCCAGTACTTC
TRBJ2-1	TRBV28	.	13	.	CATLKERGSQQFF	TGTGCCACCTTAAAGGAGAGGGGGAGCCAGCAGTTCTTC
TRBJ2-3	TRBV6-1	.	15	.	CASSENLLSTDTQYF	TGTGCCAGCAGTGAAAATTTACTTTCCACAGATACGCAGTATTTT
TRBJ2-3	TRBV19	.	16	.	CASTPIAGEKADTQYF	TGTGCCAGTACCCCGATCGCCGGAGAAAAGGCAGATACGCAGTATTTT
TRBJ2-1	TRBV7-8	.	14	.	CASSPRDPLGEQFF	TGTGCCAGCAGCCCGAGGGACCCGCTGGGTGAGCAGTTCTTC
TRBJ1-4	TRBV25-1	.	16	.	CASSEGRGSGNEKLFF	TGTGCCAGCAGCGAGGGGCGGGGTTCGGGTAATGAAAAACTGTTTTTT
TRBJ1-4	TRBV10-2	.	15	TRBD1	CASSEGTGSREKLFF	TGCGCCAGCAGTGAAGGGACAGGGTCGCGGGAAAAACTGTTTTTT
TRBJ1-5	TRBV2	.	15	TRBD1	CASSVTGLGNQPQHF	TGTGCCAGCAGTGTGACAGGGTTGGGCAATCAGCCCCAGCATTTT
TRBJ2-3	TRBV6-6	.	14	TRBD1	CASCWTGGADTQYF	TGTGCCAGCTGCTGGACAGGGGGCGCAGATACGCAGTATTTT
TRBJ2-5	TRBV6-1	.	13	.	CASSEGQGETQYF	TGTGCCAGCAGTGAGGGGCAGGGTGAGACCCAGTACTTC
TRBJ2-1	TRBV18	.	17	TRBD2	CASSPLAGGPTSDEQFF	TGTGCCAGCTCACCTCTAGCGGGGGGGCCGACTTCCGATGAGCAGTTCTTC
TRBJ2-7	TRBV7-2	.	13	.	CASSPLLVGEQYF	TGTGCCAGCAGCCCCCTCCTAGTTGGCGAGCAGTACTTC
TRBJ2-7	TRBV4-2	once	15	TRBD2	CASSQGGTSPYEQYF	TGTGCCAGCAGCCAAGGCGGGACTAGCCCCTACGAGCAGTACTTC
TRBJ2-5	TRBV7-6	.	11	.	CASGPKETQYF	TGTGCCAGCGGCCCTAAGGAGACCCAGTACTTC
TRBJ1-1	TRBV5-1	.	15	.	CASSPMPALNTEAFF	TGCGCCAGCAGCCCAATGCCAGCATTGAACACTGAAGCTTTCTTT
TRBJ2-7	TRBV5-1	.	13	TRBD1	CASSWDRGYEQYF	TGCGCCAGCAGCTGGGACAGGGGCTACGAGCAGTACTTC
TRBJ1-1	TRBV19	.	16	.	CASTGGRYSTDTEAFF	TGTGCCAGCACTGGCGGGCGATATTCCACCGACACTGAAGCTTTCTTT
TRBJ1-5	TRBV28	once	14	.	CASSLGVGNQPQHF	TGTGCCAGCAGTTTGGGCGTTGGCAATCAGCCCCAGCATTTT
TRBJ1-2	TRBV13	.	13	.	CASSTGEARGYTF	TGTGCCAGCAGCACCGGGGAGGCTCGGGGCTACACCTTC
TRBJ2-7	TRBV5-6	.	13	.	CASSSFQLFEQYF	TGTGCCAGCAGCTCCTTTCAGCTATTCGAGCAGTACTTC
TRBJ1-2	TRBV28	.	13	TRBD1	CASSSTGGGGYTF	TGTGCCAGCAGTTCTACAGGGGGAGGCGGCTACACCTTC
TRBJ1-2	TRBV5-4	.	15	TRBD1	CASSLGTGVSYGYTF	TGTGCCAGCAGCTTGGGGACAGGGGTTAGCTATGGCTACACCTTC
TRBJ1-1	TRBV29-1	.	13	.	CSVERLMNTEAFF	TGCAGCGTTGAAAGACTAATGAACACTGAAGCTTTCTTT
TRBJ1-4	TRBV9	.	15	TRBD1	CASSALTGGNEKLFF	TGTGCCAGCAGCGCCCTGACAGGGGGCAATGAAAAACTGTTTTTT
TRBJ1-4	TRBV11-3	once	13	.	CASSLGHNEKLFF	TGTGCCAGCAGCTTAGGCCATAATGAAAAACTGTTTTTT
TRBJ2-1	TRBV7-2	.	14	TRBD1	CASRKQGINVEQFF	TGTGCCAGCAGGAAACAGGGGATCAACGTTGAGCAGTTCTTC
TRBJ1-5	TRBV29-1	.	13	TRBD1	CSVRDRIDQPQHF	TGCAGCGTCCGGGACAGGATTGATCAGCCCCAGCATTTT